These 8 T cell receptor beta chains came from one sample sequenced in a study of blood T cell repertoires in COVID-19. Assay: immunoSEQ multiplex PCR; the TCRdb copy retains only in-frame clones and omits some. The repertoire holds 200,000 or so clones, with 88% as singletons. Specimen: PBMCs or T cells enriched from blood (not recorded which). The receptor source for this set is a woman between 25 and 40 years old who had recovered from COVID-19.

The gene calls are TRBV13 and TRBJ2-7; D possibly corresponds to TRBD1 (6 bases). The germline V gene encodes CDR1 PRHDT and CDR2 FYEKMQ (reference sequence). CDR3 size: 14 residues. Trimming left V 0 bases short and J 4 bases short, with 10 bases between. The CDR3 protein is CASSLGDRMYEQYF. The CDR3 DNA is TGTGCCAGCAGCTTAGGGGACAGAATGTACGAGCAGTACTTC.

This clone has a handful of counts. The chain is built from TRBV4-2 and TRBJ1-2, with D unresolved. Looked up from germline, CDR1 is LGHNA and CDR2 is YNFKEQ. The CDR3 has 13 amino acids. V lost 3 bases, J lost 2 bases, and 7 bases lay in between. The CDR3: CASSQFSNYGYTF. In DNA, the CDR3 is TGTGCCAGCAGCCAGTTCTCCAACTATGGCTACACCTTC.

The CDR3 DNA is TGTGCCAGTAGTATTGGAGGAAATGAGCAGTTCTTC. Protein: CASSIGGNEQFF. The chain joins TRBV19 to TRBJ2-1, with D tentatively TRBD2 (5 bases). Germline CDR1 LNHDA, CDR2 SQIVND (reference sequence). The CDR3 is 12 amino acids. V dropped 3 bases and J dropped 7 bases, with 7 bases sitting between them. The whole variable domain, filled in from reference TRBV19 and TRBJ2-1, reads DGGITQSPKYLFRKEGQNVTLSCEQNLNHDAMYWYRQDPGQGLRLIYYSQIVNDFQKGDIAEGYSVSREKKESFPLTVTSAQKNPTAFYLCASSIGGNEQFFGPGTRLTVL.

In its sample, this clone was seen a few times. This chain joins TRBV19 and TRBJ1-2, with 8 bases matching TRBD1. The V segment lost 10 bases and the J segment 12 bases; nucleotides outside the gene matches: 19. The CDR3 runs 14 residues. CDR1 LNHDA and CDR2 SQIVND come from the germline V gene (reference sequence). The CDR3: CATSRTPTGEDDTF. The CDR3 region has the DNA TGTGCCACCTCGCGGACCCCGACAGGGGAAGATGACACCTTC.

The chain links TRBV2 to TRBJ2-1; 11 bases are a match to TRBD2. Germline assignment: CDR1 SNHLY and CDR2 FYNNEI. This CDR3 comprises 14 residues. The V and J ends lost 8 bases and 5 bases, in that order; junction bases with no gene match: 5. The CDR3 nucleotides read TGTGCCAGCCAACTAGCGGGAGCTCACAATGAGCAGTTCTTC. Its translation: CASQLAGAHNEQFF.

The chain recombines TRBV15 with TRBJ2-1; maybe TRBD2 (6 bases). Trimming left V 5 bases short and J 10 bases short, with 18 bases between. Germline CDR1 LNHNV, CDR2 YYDKDF (reference sequence). CDR3 length: 14 amino acids. The CDR3 reads CATSRGSSFGEQFF. In nucleotides, the CDR3 is TGTGCCACCAGCCGGGGGTCTAGCTTTGGAGAGCAGTTCTTC.

The chain links TRBV9 to TRBJ2-7; D not resolved. The germline gives CDR1 SGDLS, CDR2 YYNGEE. Trimming took off 2 bases at V and 1 base at J, with 7 bases between the two ends. There are 13 residues in the CDR3. The CDR3 here is CASSVPGSYEQYF. The DNA for the CDR3 is TGTGCCAGCAGCGTGCCCGGGTCCTACGAGCAGTACTTC. The full variable domain, its missing parts supplied by reference TRBV9 and TRBJ2-7, is DSGVTQTPKHLITATGQRVTLRCSPRSGDLSVYWYQQSLDQGLQFLIQYYNGEERAKGNILERFSAQQFPDLHSELNLSSLELGDSALYFCASSVPGSYEQYFGPGTRLTVT.

The J gene is TRBJ1-5, the V gene TRBV6-2 or TRBV6-3; D gene uncertain. V was clipped by 0 bases and J by 4 bases, with 10 bases between them. Germline CDR1 and CDR2: MNHEY and SVGEGT. This CDR3 contains 15 residues. CDR3 protein: CASSYSMRHNQPQHF. For the CDR3, the DNA is TGTGCCAGCAGTTACTCGATGAGGCATAATCAGCCCCAGCATTTT.